This T cell receptor (beta chain) was identified in a study of cytomegalovirus exposure and HLA in healthy donors. Study-wide results and caveats: It was assumed in the presence/absence analyses that sequencing depth was roughly uniform across donors.

Remarks on this clone: The target antigen is unknown.

13 Jbeta primers and 60 Vbeta primers were used for the PCR. Assay used: immunoSEQ multiplex PCR; TCRdb lists only in-frame clones, some missing. The sample records fewer than 250,000 clones, about four fifths being singletons. The clonotype originates from a woman aged 45-65 years in good health and CMV-seropositive. Sequencing was carried out using PBMCs.

Here the CDR3 reads CASSLSGGAAGEQFF. DNA of the CDR3: TGTGCCAGCAGCCTTAGCGGGGGGGCGGCTGGTGAGCAGTTCTTC. The chain combines TRBV7-9 with TRBJ2-1, with 11 bases aligning to TRBD2. J gave up 9 bases and V 5 bases, and 9 bases lay outside the gene matches. The CDR3 runs to 15 residues. Germline CDR1 is SEHNR and CDR2 is FQNEAQ (reference sequence).